This passage covers 6 T cell receptor beta chains from one sample sequenced in a study of OX40 agonist ivuxolimab in advanced cancers. Libraries were built with the immunoSEQ multiplex PCR assay. TCRdb's version of the immuneACCESS table is confined to in-frame rearrangements and falls short of the full clone set. An unresolved V gene accounts for under half of the shortfall where checked; the remainder is of unknown origin. Recorded for this sample are around 62,000 clones; 65% to 85% of them occurred a single time. Around 4.5% of the sample lies in the top ten. The sequenced sample was CD4+ or CD8+ T cells sorted from blood, obtained in a trial of the OX40 agonist ivuxolimab. The receptors stem from an adult with an advanced solid tumor such as melanoma, head and neck, liver or kidney cancer.

The chain recombines TRBV7-9 with TRBJ1-1; no clear D. V was cut by 1 base and J by 11 bases, with 11 bases left in between. Per the germline V gene, CDR1 is SEHNR and CDR2 is FQNEAQ (reference sequence). The CDR3 contains 12 residues. For the CDR3, the DNA is TGTGCCAGCAGCTTAGTGGCCGGCGAGGCTTTCTTT. This gives the protein CASSLVAGEAFF.

In this sample, this clone turned up a few times. The chain joins TRBV6-5 to TRBJ1-1; D may be TRBD1 (5 bases). CDR1 and CDR2 (germline): MNHEY, SVGAGI. The ends were cut back, 3 bases at V and 0 bases at J, with 14 bases in the middle. The CDR3 consists of 16 residues. CDR3 in amino acids: CASSYLVSGLNTEAFF. CDR3 in DNA: TGTGCCAGCAGTTATTTAGTCTCGGGACTGAACACTGAAGCTTTCTTT.

The chain carries TRBV29-1 and TRBJ2-2; D uncertain. The germline V gene encodes CDR1 SQVTM and CDR2 ANQGSEA. The CDR3 spans 13 residues. V lost 3 bases, J lost 5 bases, and 10 bases lay in between. CDR3 coding DNA: TGCAGCGTTGACGCTGCTGGGACCGGGGAGCTGTTTTTT. Encoded protein: CSVDAAGTGELFF.

This chain uses TRBV19 with TRBJ2-2; a possible D gene is TRBD1 (5 bases). This CDR3 contains 15 residues. The V end was cut by 6 bases, the J end by 1 base, with 12 bases between. In germline, CDR1 is LNHDA, CDR2 SQIVND (reference sequence). CDR3 sequence (DNA): TGTGCCAGTAGCCAGGGTTTTCAGAACACCGGGGAGCTGTTTTTT. Its translation: CASSQGFQNTGELFF.

The chain links TRBV19 to TRBJ1-6; D ambiguous. This CDR3 comprises 15 residues. Germline CDR1 LNHDA, CDR2 SQIVND (reference sequence). Deletions cut 1 base from V and 11 bases from J, with 15 bases between. CDR3 amino acids: CASSIGAGSTTPLHF. In DNA, the CDR3 is TGTGCCAGTAGTATAGGTGCGGGGAGTACGACACCCCTCCACTTT.

This clone was seen only a few times. This rearrangement joins TRBV4-2 to TRBJ1-1, with D unresolved. The V gene lost 0 bases and the J gene lost 1 base, with 6 bases spanning the gap. The CDR3 sequence is 14 residues long. The germline V gene has CDR1 LGHNA and CDR2 YNFKEQ. CDR3 in amino acids: CASSQDDGNTEAFF. Here the CDR3 DNA reads TGTGCCAGCAGCCAAGATGACGGGAACACTGAAGCTTTCTTT.